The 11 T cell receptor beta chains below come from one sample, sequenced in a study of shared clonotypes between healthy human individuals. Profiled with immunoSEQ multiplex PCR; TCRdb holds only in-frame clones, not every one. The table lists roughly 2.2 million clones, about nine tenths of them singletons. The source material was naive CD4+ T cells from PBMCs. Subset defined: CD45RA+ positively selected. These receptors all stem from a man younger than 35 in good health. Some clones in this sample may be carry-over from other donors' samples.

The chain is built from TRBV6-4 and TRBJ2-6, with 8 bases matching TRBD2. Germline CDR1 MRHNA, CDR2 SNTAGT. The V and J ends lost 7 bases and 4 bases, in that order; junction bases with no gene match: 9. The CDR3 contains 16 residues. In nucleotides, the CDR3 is TGTGCCAGCACCCTGCGGGCGGGAGGCGGGGCCAACGTCCTGACTTTC. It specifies CASTLRAGGGANVLTF.

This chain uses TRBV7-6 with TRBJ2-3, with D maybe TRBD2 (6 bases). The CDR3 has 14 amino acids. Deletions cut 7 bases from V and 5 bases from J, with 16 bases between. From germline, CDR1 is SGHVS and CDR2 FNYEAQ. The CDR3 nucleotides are TGTGCCAGCACCCTTGGCGGGACGGGAGATACGCAGTATTTT. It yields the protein CASTLGGTGDTQYF.

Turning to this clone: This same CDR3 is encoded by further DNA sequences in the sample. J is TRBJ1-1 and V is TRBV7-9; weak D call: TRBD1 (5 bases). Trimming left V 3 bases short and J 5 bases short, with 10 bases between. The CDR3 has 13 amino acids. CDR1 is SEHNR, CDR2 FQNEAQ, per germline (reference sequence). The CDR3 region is CASSFVGDTEAFF. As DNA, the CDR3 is TGTGCCAGCAGCTTCGTAGGGGATACTGAAGCTTTCTTT.

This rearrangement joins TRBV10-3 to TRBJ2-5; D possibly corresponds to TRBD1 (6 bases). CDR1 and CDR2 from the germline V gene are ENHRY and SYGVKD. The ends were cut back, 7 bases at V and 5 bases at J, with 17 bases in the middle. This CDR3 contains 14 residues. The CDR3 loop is CAIKGTREGETQYF. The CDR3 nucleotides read TGTGCCATCAAAGGGACACGCGAGGGGGAGACCCAGTACTTC.

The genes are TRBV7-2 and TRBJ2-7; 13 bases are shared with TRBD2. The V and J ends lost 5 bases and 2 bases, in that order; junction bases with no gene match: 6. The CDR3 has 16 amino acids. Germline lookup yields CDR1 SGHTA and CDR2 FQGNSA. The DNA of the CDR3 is TGTGCCAGCAGCCCAGGGGGGACTAGCGGGACCTACGAGCAGTACTTC. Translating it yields CASSPGGTSGTYEQYF.

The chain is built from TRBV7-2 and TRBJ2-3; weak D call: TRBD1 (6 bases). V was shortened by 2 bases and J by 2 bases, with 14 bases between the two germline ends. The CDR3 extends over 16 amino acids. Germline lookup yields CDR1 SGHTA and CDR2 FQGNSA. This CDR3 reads CASSLLGGSSTDTQYF. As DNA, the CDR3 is TGTGCCAGCAGCTTACTTGGGGGCTCCTCCACAGATACGCAGTATTTT.

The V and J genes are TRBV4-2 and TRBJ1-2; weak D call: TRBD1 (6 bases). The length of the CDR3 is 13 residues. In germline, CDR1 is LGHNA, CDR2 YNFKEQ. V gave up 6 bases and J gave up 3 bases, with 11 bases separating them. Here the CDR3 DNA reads TGTGCCAGCAGTCCAGACAGGTACTATGGCTACACCTTC. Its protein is CASSPDRYYGYTF.

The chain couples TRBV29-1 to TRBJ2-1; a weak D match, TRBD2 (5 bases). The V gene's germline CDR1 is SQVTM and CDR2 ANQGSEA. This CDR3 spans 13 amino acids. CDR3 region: CSVAKTSYNEQFF. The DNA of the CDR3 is TGCAGTGTAGCGAAGACTTCCTACAATGAGCAGTTCTTC.

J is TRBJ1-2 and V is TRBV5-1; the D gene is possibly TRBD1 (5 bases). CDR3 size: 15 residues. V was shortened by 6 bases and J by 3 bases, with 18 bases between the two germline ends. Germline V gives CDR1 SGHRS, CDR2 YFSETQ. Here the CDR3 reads CASKLRTDSHYGYTF. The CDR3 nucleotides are TGCGCCAGCAAGCTTCGAACCGACAGCCACTATGGCTACACCTTC.

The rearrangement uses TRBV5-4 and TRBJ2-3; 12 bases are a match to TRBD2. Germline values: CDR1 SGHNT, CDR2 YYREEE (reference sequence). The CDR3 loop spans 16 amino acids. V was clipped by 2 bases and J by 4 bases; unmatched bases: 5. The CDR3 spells CASSFRTSGNPDTQYF. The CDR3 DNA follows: TGTGCCAGCAGCTTCCGGACTAGCGGGAACCCAGATACGCAGTATTTT.

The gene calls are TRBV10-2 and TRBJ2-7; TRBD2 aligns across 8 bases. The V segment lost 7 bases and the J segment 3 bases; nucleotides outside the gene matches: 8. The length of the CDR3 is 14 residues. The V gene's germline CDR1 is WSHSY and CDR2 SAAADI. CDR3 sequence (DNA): TGCGCCAGCAAGCGGAGCGGGGGTAACTACGAGCAGTACTTC. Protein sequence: CASKRSGGNYEQYF.